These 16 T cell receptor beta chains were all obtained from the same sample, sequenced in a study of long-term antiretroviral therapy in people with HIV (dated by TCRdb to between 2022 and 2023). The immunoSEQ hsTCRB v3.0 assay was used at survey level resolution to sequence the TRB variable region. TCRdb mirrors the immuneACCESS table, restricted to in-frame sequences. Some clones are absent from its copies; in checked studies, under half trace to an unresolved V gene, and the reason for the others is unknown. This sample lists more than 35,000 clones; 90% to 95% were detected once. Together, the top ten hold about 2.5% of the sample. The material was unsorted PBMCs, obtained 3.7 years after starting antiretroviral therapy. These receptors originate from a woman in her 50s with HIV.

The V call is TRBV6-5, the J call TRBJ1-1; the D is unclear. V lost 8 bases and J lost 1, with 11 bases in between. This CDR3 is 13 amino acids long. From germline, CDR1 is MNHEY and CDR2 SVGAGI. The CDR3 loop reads CASLAGQNTEAFF. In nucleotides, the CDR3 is TGTGCCAGCTTAGCCGGGCAGAACACTGAAGCTTTCTTT.

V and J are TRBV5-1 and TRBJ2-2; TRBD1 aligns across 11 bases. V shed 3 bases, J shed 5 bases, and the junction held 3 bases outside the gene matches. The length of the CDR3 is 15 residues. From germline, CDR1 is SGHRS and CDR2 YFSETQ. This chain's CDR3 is CASSYGTGGTGELFF. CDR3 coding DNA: TGCGCCAGCAGCTACGGGACAGGGGGTACCGGGGAGCTGTTTTTT.

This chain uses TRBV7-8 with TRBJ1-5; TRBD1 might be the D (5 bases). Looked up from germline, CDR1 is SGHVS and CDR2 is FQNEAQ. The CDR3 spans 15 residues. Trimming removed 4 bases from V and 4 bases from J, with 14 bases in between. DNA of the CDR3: TGTGCCAGCAGCTCCAGGGAGCACCAAAATCAGCCCCAGCATTTT. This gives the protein CASSSREHQNQPQHF. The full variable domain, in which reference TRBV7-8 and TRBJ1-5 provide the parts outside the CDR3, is GAGVSQSPRYKVAKRGQDVALRCDPISGHVSLFWYQQALGQGPEFLTYFQNEAQLDKSGLPSDRFFAERPEGSVSTLKIQRTQQEDSAVYLCASSSREHQNQPQHFGDGTRLSIL.

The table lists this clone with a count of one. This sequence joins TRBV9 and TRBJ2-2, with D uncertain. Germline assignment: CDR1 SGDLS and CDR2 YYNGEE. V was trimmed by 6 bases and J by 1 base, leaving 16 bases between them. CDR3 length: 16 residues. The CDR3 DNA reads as TGTGCCAGCACCAACCGGGCAACTGTGAACACCGGGGAGCTGTTTTTT. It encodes CASTNRATVNTGELFF. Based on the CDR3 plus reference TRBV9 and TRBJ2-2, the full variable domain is DSGVTQTPKHLITATGQRVTLRCSPRSGDLSVYWYQQSLDQGLQFLIQYYNGEERAKGNILERFSAQQFPDLHSELNLSSLELGDSALYFCASTNRATVNTGELFFGEGSRLTVL.

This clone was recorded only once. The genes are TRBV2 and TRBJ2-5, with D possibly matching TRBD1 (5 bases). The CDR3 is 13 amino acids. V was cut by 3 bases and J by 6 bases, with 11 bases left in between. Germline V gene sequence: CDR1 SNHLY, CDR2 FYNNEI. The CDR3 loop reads CASSDGQGKTQYF. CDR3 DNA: TGTGCCAGCAGTGATGGGCAGGGAAAGACCCAGTACTTC.

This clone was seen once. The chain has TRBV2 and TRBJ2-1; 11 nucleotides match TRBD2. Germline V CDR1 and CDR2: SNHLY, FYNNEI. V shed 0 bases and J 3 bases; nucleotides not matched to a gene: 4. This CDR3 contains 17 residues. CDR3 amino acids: CASSEAASGGSYNEQFF. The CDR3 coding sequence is TGTGCCAGCAGTGAAGCGGCTAGCGGGGGGAGCTACAATGAGCAGTTCTTC.

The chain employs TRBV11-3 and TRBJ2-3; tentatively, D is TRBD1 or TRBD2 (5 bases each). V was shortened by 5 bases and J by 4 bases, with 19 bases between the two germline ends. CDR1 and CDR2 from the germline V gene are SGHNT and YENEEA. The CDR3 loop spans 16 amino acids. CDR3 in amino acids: CASSNRDPVSADTQYF. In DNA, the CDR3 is TGTGCCAGCAGCAACCGGGACCCGGTCTCGGCAGATACGCAGTATTTT.

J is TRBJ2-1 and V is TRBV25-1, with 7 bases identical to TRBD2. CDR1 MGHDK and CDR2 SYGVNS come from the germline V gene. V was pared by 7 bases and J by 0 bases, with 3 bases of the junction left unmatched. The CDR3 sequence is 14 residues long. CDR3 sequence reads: CASTGGSSYNEQFF. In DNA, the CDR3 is TGTGCCAGCACCGGGGGGAGCTCCTACAATGAGCAGTTCTTC. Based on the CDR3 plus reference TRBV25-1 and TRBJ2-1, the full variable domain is EADIYQTPRYLVIGTGKKITLECSQTMGHDKMYWYQQDPGMELHLIHYSYGVNSTEKGDLSSESTVSRIRTEHFPLTLESARPSHTSQYLCASTGGSSYNEQFFGPGTRLTVL.

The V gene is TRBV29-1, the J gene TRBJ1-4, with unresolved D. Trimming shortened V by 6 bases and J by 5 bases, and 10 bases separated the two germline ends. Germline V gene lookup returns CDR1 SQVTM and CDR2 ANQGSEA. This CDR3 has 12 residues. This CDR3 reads CSVETDNEKLFF. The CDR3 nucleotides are TGCAGCGTCGAGACTGACAATGAAAAACTGTTTTTT.

CDR3 in amino acids: CASSLNDRAHIYTF. The CDR3 DNA reads as TGCGCCAGCAGCCTTAACGACAGGGCCCACATCTACACCTTC. The chain uses TRBV4-1 and TRBJ1-2; 7 nucleotides align to TRBD1. Losses at the gene ends were 4 bases for V and 10 bases for J; bases not matched to a gene: 12. The CDR3 loop spans 14 amino acids. CDR1 and CDR2 (germline): MGHRA, YSYEKL.

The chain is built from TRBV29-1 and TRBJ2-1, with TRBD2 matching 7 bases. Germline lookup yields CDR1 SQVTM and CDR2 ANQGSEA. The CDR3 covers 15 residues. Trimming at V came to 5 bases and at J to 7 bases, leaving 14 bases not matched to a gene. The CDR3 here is CSVLLTRGISNEQFF. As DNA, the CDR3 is TGCAGCGTTCTGCTTACGCGGGGGATCTCGAATGAGCAGTTCTTC.

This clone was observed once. The CDR3 region has the DNA TGTGCCAGCAGCTACCCCGGGACTATTGAGTATTTT. Protein product: CASSYPGTIEYF. This chain uses TRBV7-9 with TRBJ2-3, with 7 bases matching TRBD2. With 4 bases clipped from V and 13 bases from J, the junction kept 8 bases outside the gene matches. CDR1 SEHNR and CDR2 FQNEAQ come from the germline V gene (reference sequence). CDR3 length equals 12 residues.

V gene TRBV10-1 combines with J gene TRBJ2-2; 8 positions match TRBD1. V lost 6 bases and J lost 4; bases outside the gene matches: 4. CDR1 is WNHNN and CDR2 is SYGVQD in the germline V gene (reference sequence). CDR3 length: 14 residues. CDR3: CASRGTGTTGELFF. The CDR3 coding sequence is TGCGCCAGCAGGGGGACAGGAACCACCGGGGAGCTGTTTTTT.

The CDR3 region has the DNA TGTGCCAGCAGCCAAGACAGTACGGCGGGCTACACCTTC. Amino acid sequence: CASSQDSTAGYTF. The chain carries TRBV4-2 and TRBJ1-2; D is unresolved. This CDR3 comprises 13 residues. The V and J ends lost 0 bases and 8 bases respectively, with 10 bases between them. CDR1 and CDR2 from the germline V gene are LGHNA and YNFKEQ.

CDR3 bases: TGTGCCAGCAGTGATCTCGGGACGCCTGGCGAGCAGTTCTTC. It yields the protein CASSDLGTPGEQFF. This chain links TRBV6-1 with TRBJ2-1; D is possibly TRBD1 or TRBD2 (5 bases each). The CDR3 covers 14 residues. The germline V gene has CDR1 MNHNS and CDR2 SASEGT. V lost 3 bases and J 10 bases, leaving 16 bases between the germline ends.

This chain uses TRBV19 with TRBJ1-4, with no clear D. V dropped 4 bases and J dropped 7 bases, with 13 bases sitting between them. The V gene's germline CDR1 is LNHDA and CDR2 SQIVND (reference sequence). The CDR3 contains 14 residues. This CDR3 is CASSKGFQGEKLFF. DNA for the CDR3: TGTGCCAGTAGTAAGGGTTTCCAAGGTGAAAAACTGTTTTTT.